One sample yielded the 2 T cell receptor beta chains listed below, sequenced in a study of monozygotic twins with inflammatory bowel disease. Following a re-call of the 5' RACE reads, TCRdb has one entry per CDR3 protein and lacks DNA. Listed are 350,000 to 550,000 distinct CDR3 sequences; 2% to 3% falls within the top ten. Source material: blood. These receptors all come from a human donor with ulcerative colitis or Crohn's disease, or a healthy co-twin of an affected twin (not recorded which).

The V and J genes are TRBV3-1 and TRBJ2-2; lacking DNA, the TRBD1 call made by TCRdb goes unchecked. Germline loops: CDR1 LGHDT, CDR2 YNNKEL (reference sequence). The CDR3 totals 15 residues. This CDR3 reads CASRPTTDRAGELFF. The full variable domain, rest sourced from reference TRBV3-1 and TRBJ2-2, is DTAVSQTPKYLVTQMGNDKSIKCEQNLGHDTMYWYKQDSKKFLKIMFSYNNKELIINETVPNRFSPKSPDKAHLNLHINSLELGDSAVYFCASRPTTDRAGELFFGEGSRLTVL.

The chain carries TRBV5-6 and TRBJ2-5. CDR3 length equals 18 residues. Germline CDR1 is SGHDT and CDR2 is YYEEEE. CDR3 sequence: CASSSAVYSSEFQETQYF.